Presented here are 5 T cell receptor beta chains from one specimen sequenced in a study of blood T cell repertoires in COVID-19. The data were produced by immunoSEQ multiplex PCR, yet TCRdb's version contains in-frame clones alone and is incomplete. The sample has approximately 200,000 clones, less than 90% seen once; the top ten hold about 4.5%. The sample consisted of PBMCs or T cells enriched from blood (not recorded which). The source of these receptors is a woman in her twenties or thirties who had been exposed to COVID-19.

The chain couples TRBV3-1 (or the pseudogene TRBV3-2) to TRBJ1-6; 7 bases map to TRBD1. Germline V gives CDR1 LGHDT, CDR2 YNNKEL (reference sequence). Trimming cost V 4 bases and J 12 bases; bases outside gene matches: 3. This CDR3 has 12 amino acids. CDR3 sequence reads: CASSRQGRPLHF. CDR3 DNA sequence: TGTGCCAGCAGCCGACAGGGTAGACCCCTCCACTTT.

The CDR3 bases are TGTGCCAGCAGTTTTGGGGCCCCTGGAAACACCATATATTTT. Its translation is CASSFGAPGNTIYF. The V call is TRBV27, the J call TRBJ1-3; TRBD1 might be the D (5 bases). The ends were cut back, 3 bases at V and 2 bases at J, with 8 bases in the middle. In germline, CDR1 is MNHEY, CDR2 SMNVEV (reference sequence). The CDR3 length is 14 residues.

The chain has TRBV5-5 and TRBJ2-1; D perhaps matches TRBD2 (5 bases). Germline-derived CDR1 and CDR2 are SGHKS and YYEKEE (reference sequence). The CDR3 runs 18 residues. V shed 0 bases and J shed 1 base, with 17 bases lying between them. The CDR3 DNA sequence: TGTGCCAGCAGCTTGGTTCCCCCGGGGAGTTTTTCCTACAATGAGCAGTTCTTC. This encodes CASSLVPPGSFSYNEQFF.

The rearrangement uses TRBV9 and TRBJ2-7, with no clear D. This CDR3 region has 14 residues. Between the trimmed V and J ends, which lost 0 bases and 0 bases, there was a span of 7 bases. The V gene's germline CDR1 is SGDLS and CDR2 YYNGEE. CDR3 sequence reads: CASSVDWSSYEQYF. CDR3 sequence (DNA): TGTGCCAGCAGCGTAGACTGGAGCTCCTACGAGCAGTACTTC.

This chain links TRBV4-1 with TRBJ2-1; perhaps TRBD2 as D (6 bases). The CDR3 runs to 17 residues. Germline lookup yields CDR1 MGHRA and CDR2 YSYEKL. Trimming pared 2 bases from V and 2 bases from J, leaving 16 bases between. The CDR3 is CASSQLQGAGTYNEQFF. The CDR3 bases are TGCGCCAGCAGCCAACTACAAGGGGCGGGGACCTACAATGAGCAGTTCTTC.